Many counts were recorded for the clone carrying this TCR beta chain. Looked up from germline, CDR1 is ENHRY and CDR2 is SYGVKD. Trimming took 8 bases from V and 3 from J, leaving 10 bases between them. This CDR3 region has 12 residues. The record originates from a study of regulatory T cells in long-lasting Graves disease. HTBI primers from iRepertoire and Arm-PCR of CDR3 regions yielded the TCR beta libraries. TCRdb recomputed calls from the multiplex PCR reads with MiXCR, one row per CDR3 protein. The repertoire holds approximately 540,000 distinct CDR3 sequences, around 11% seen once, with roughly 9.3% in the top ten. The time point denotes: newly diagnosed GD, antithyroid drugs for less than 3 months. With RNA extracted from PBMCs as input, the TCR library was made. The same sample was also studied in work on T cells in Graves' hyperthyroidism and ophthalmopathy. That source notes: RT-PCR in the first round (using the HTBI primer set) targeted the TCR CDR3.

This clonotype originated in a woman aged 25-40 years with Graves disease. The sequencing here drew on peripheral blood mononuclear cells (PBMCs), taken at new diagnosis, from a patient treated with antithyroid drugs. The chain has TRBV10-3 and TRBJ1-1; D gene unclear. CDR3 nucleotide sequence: TGTGCCATCTCGCGGACGGACACTGAAGCTTTCTTT. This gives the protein CAISRTDTEAFF.